The T cell receptor (beta chain) under discussion was sequenced for a study of shared clonotypes between healthy human individuals. Turning to the study itself: The donor group consisted of two women and three men, aged 18 to 49. Per-donor plates numbered three CD4 naive, three CD4 memory, two CD8 naive and one CD8 memory.

This clone was counted only a few times. Its cognate antigen is unknown. Naivety among CD8 cells was defined by CD45RO negativity and positive CCR7 selection, thereby excluding terminally differentiated effector memory CD45RA+ cells. Regarding the study as a whole: Relative to memory subsets, naive subsets generally showed larger estimated richness.

Using immunoSEQ multiplex PCR, the repertoire was profiled, and TCRdb retains in-frame clones only, with some absent. The repertoire has about 820,000 clones, 90% to 95% of them found once; the top ten carry approximately 25%. Trimming cost V 1 base and J 3 bases, with 6 bases left between them. CDR1 LGHNA and CDR2 YSLEER come from the germline V gene. The CDR3 loop spans 14 amino acids. Material for sequencing was naive CD8+ T cells sorted from blood. The receptor was derived from a man under 40 in good health. The chain is built from TRBV4-3 and TRBJ2-2; D is unclear. CDR3 loop: CASSQGTYTGELFF. The CDR3 DNA follows: TGCGCCAGCAGCCAAGGGACCTACACCGGGGAGCTGTTTTTT.